This entry lists 24 T cell receptor beta chains sequenced from one sample in a study of T cell clonality in common variable immunodeficiency. General study findings and limits: In common variable immunodeficiency, TCR beta chains reportedly carried fewer deletions and N-nucleotide insertions.

Antigens of these TCRs are unknown. Method: immunoSEQ multiplex PCR; TCRdb's copy keeps in-frame clones and lacks some. The sample is made up of approximately 15,000 clones, none counted only once. The sequencing input was peripheral blood mononuclear cells. The source of these receptors is a human donor with common variable immunodeficiency.

This clone was counted a few times. The read ends 3 residues early relative to the CDR3; the germline J gene fills the gap. The chain recombines TRBV6-2 or TRBV6-3 with TRBJ2-5; perhaps TRBD2 as D (7 bases). The germline V and J ends were trimmed by 4 bases and 7 bases, with 13 bases remaining between them. Germline V gene lookup returns CDR1 MNHEY and CDR2 SVGEGT. The CDR3 has 13 residues. This CDR3 is CASSSGGARTQYF. CDR3 bases read: TGTGCCAGCAGTTCTGGGGGGGCGCGGACC.

The table lists this clone with many counts. The sequenced fragment ends 3 residues before the CDR3 boundary, so the rest is inferred from the germline J gene. The chain carries TRBV6-4 and TRBJ2-3, with 10 bases fitting TRBD2. Trimming cost V 2 bases and J 1 base; bases outside gene matches: 6. The CDR3 has 17 amino acids. Per germline, CDR1 MRHNA and CDR2 SNTAGT. CDR3 region: CASSDPLAGTCTDTQYF. CDR3 DNA (partial): TGTGCCAGCAGTGACCCACTAGCGGGAACATGCACAGATACG.

In this sample, this clone turned up a few times. The read ends 3 residues shy of where the CDR3 ends; the end is completed using the germline J gene. This chain joins TRBV18 and TRBJ2-5; 9 bases map to TRBD2. V trimming: 6 bases; J trimming: 4 bases; junction bases outside the gene matches: 12. Germline CDR1 KGHSH, CDR2 LQKENI. The CDR3 runs to 16 residues. The CDR3 DNA, read in part, is TGTGCCAGCTCTGTAAGCAGCGGGGGGTTCCCAGAGACC. Encoded protein: CASSVSSGGFPET. The CDR3 reads in full as CASSVSSGGFPETQYF.

This clone was counted many times. The read ends 3 residues before the CDR3 terminus; that terminus is restored from the germline J gene. The chain is built from TRBV29-1 and TRBJ2-5, with a weak D call TRBD1 (5 bases). The germline V gene encodes CDR1 SQVTM and CDR2 ANQGSEA. The CDR3 has 13 residues. Trimming removed 6 bases at V and 4 bases at J, with 15 bases between. The CDR3 DNA, read in part, is TGCAGCGTGGAGAACATAGGGGTAGAGACC. As protein: CSVENIGVET. The full CDR3 reads CSVENIGVETQYF.

On this clone itself: The read falls 3 residues short of the CDR3 end, and the missing part is taken from the germline J gene. The chain carries TRBV19 and TRBJ1-5; tentative D call: TRBD1 (5 bases). Trimming cost V 6 bases and J 7 bases, with 19 bases left between them. In germline, CDR1 is LNHDA, CDR2 SQIVND (reference sequence). The CDR3 covers 15 residues. The sequenced part of the CDR3 DNA is TGTGCCAGTAGATGGGAAAGGGGCTTAGGGCAGCCC. Its protein product is CASRWERGLGQP. The full CDR3 sequence reads CASRWERGLGQPQHF.

This clone has a handful of counts. Coverage ceases 3 residues before the CDR3 finishes, and the germline J gene fills in the end. The chain recombines TRBV7-2 with TRBJ2-3; unclear D gene. V lost 5 bases and J lost 2, with 11 bases in between. CDR1 and CDR2 (germline): SGHTA, FQGNSA. This CDR3 region has 14 residues. The CDR3 reads CASSGDTHTDTQYF. The DNA read from the CDR3 is TGTGCCAGCAGCGGTGACACTCACACAGATACG.

There are a few counts of this clone. From the germline J gene comes the end of the CDR3, since the read stops 3 residues before it. The V call is TRBV19, the J call TRBJ1-2; D remains unclear. Per the germline V gene, CDR1 is LNHDA and CDR2 is SQIVND (reference sequence). Trimming removed 2 bases from V and 4 bases from J, with 8 bases in between. This CDR3 has 13 residues. CDR3 sequence: CASSITTPYGYTF. CDR3 DNA, as far as it was read: TGTGCCAGTAGTATAACTACCCCCTATGGC.

A few counts support this clone. The read ends 3 residues early relative to the CDR3; the germline J gene fills the gap. This chain connects TRBV11-2 to TRBJ2-2; maybe TRBD2 (6 bases). Germline values: CDR1 SGHAT, CDR2 FQNNGV. The CDR3 has 14 residues. The CDR3 DNA, read in part, is TGTGCCAGCAGCTTAGAGGTCCGGTATAGCGGG. Translation: CASSLEVRYSG. The CDR3 as a whole reads CASSLEVRYSGLFF.

This clone was picked up a small number of times. The observed sequence ends 3 residues before the CDR3 terminus, with the missing tail filled in from the germline J gene. The chain couples TRBV6-2 or TRBV6-3 to TRBJ2-7; 10 nucleotides match TRBD1. The CDR3 is 16 amino acids. The germline CDR1 and CDR2 sequences are MNHEY and SVGEGT. Trimming cost V 2 bases and J 6 bases; bases outside gene matches: 10. The CDR3 protein is CASSYSRDRGRGEQYF. The CDR3 bases that were read are TGTGCCAGCAGTTACAGCCGGGACAGGGGTCGGGGCGAG.

With respect to this clone: The sequenced fragment ends 3 residues before the CDR3 boundary, so the rest is inferred from the germline J gene. The gene calls are TRBV7-2 and TRBJ2-1; 8 bases agree with TRBD1. Per the germline V gene, CDR1 is SGHTA and CDR2 is FQGNSA. The ends lost 5 bases at V and 9 bases at J; junction bases unmatched: 6. The CDR3 runs 13 residues. The part of the CDR3 DNA that was read is TGTGCCAGCAGCCGCCAAACAGGGGGTGAG. Amino acids: CASSRQTGGE. The full CDR3 protein is CASSRQTGGEQFF. The full variable domain, rest sourced from reference TRBV7-2 and TRBJ2-1, is GAGVSQSPSNKVTEKGKDVELRCDPISGHTALYWYRQSLGQGLEFLIYFQGNSAPDKSGLPSDRFSAERTGGSVSTLTIQRTQQEDSAVYLCASSRQTGGEQFFGPGTRLTVL.

This clone was counted only a few times. The read finishes 3 residues shy of the CDR3 end, and the germline J gene is used to complete it. The chain couples TRBV2 to TRBJ1-6; D is ambiguous. With 2 bases removed from V and 9 bases from J, the gap between germline ends came to 14 bases. Germline loops: CDR1 SNHLY, CDR2 FYNNEI. The CDR3 consists of 15 residues. The part of the CDR3 DNA that was read is TGTGCCAGCAGTGAACAGCCAGGCGGGATTTCACCC. Encoded protein: CASSEQPGGISP. The full CDR3 is CASSEQPGGISPLHF.

This clone appeared a few times. The CDR3 goes on 3 residues after the read ends, and that part is filled in from the germline J gene. V usage is TRBV6-2 or TRBV6-3 and J usage is TRBJ2-1; TRBD2 aligns across 10 bases. This CDR3 spans 16 amino acids. J lost 2 bases, V lost 6 bases, and 7 bases had no gene match. The V gene's germline CDR1 is MNHEY and CDR2 SVGEGT. CDR3 protein: CASSRTSGHTYNEQFF. Partial CDR3 DNA: TGTGCCAGCAGCCGGACTAGCGGCCACACCTACAATGAG.

Worth noting for this clone: The read falls 3 residues short of the CDR3 end, and the missing part is taken from the germline J gene. The J gene is TRBJ2-1, the V gene TRBV7-8; tentative D call: TRBD2 (6 bases). Germline lookup yields CDR1 SGHVS and CDR2 FQNEAQ. Deletions cut 5 bases from V and 8 bases from J, with 22 bases between. CDR3 size: 16 residues. The sequenced part of the CDR3 DNA is TGTGCCAGCAGCCTACAACTAGCTTCGGGCTTAGATGAG. Translating it yields CASSLQLASGLDE. The full CDR3 reads CASSLQLASGLDEQFF. Full variable domain (outside the CDR3, taken from reference TRBV7-8 and TRBJ2-1): GAGVSQSPRYKVAKRGQDVALRCDPISGHVSLFWYQQALGQGPEFLTYFQNEAQLDKSGLPSDRFFAERPEGSVSTLKIQRTQQEDSAVYLCASSLQLASGLDEQFFGPGTRLTVL.

This clone ranks as medium-sized (0.01 to 0.1%). The read is 3 residues too short to cover the CDR3 end, so that end is filled in from the germline J gene. The chain couples TRBV6-1 to TRBJ1-6; TRBD1 agrees at 10 bases. Trimming took 2 bases from V and 5 from J; bases not matched to a gene: 3. This CDR3 spans 16 amino acids. Per the germline V gene, CDR1 is MNHNS and CDR2 is SASEGT. The CDR3 bases that were read are TGTGCCAGCAGTGAATGGGACAGGGGAAATAATTCACCC. It yields the protein CASSEWDRGNNSP. The whole CDR3 sequence reads CASSEWDRGNNSPLHF.

To note about this clone: The CDR3 end falls 3 residues outside the read, so it is completed with the germline J gene. This chain connects TRBV19 to TRBJ1-5, with 7 positions matching TRBD1. The CDR3 extends over 15 amino acids. V shed 3 bases, J shed 5 bases, and the junction held 7 bases outside the gene matches. Looked up from germline, CDR1 is LNHDA and CDR2 is SQIVND (reference sequence). Partial CDR3 DNA: TGTGCCAGTAGTATTTTCGACAGGGCTGATCAGCCC. Its protein is CASSIFDRADQP. The complete CDR3 reads CASSIFDRADQPQHF.

Of note for this clone: The read ends 3 residues early relative to the CDR3; the germline J gene fills the gap. The chain joins TRBV20-1 to TRBJ2-3; D is possibly TRBD1 (5 bases). Germline-derived CDR1 and CDR2 are DFQATT and SNEGSKA (reference sequence). The CDR3 has 11 residues. The sequenced part of the CDR3 DNA is TGCAGTGCCCCCCGGTTCAGGGCG. Encoded protein: CSAPRFRA. The full-length CDR3 reads as CSAPRFRAQYF.

This clone was seen many times. The read stops 3 residues short of the end of the CDR3; the missing end is completed from the germline J gene. The chain is built from TRBV19 and TRBJ2-7, with 11 positions matching TRBD2. CDR3 size: 16 residues. V was clipped by 5 bases and J by 0 bases; unmatched bases: 6. Germline CDR1 is LNHDA and CDR2 is SQIVND (reference sequence). The CDR3 sequence: CASSGITSGSSYEQYF. The CDR3 DNA, read in part, is TGTGCCAGTAGTGGAATAACTAGCGGGAGCTCCTACGAG.

This clone has more than one count but fewer than ten. The read finishes 3 residues shy of the CDR3 end, and the germline J gene is used to complete it. The chain couples TRBV7-3 to TRBJ2-2; TRBD2 might be the D (6 bases). V was trimmed by 5 bases and J by 7 bases, leaving 17 bases between them. The CDR3 is 15 amino acids. Germline assignment: CDR1 SGHTA and CDR2 FQGTGA. The CDR3 sequence: CASSLGLGQVGELFF. CDR3 bases read: TGTGCCAGCAGCCTGGGACTTGGGCAGGTCGGGGAG.

This clone was picked up many times. The CDR3 sequence is CAISSAGASEQYF. CDR3 DNA, as far as it was read: TGTGCCATCAGTTCAGCGGGAGCCAGCGAG. The chain is built from TRBV10-3 and TRBJ2-7, with 8 bases aligning to TRBD2. The read terminates 3 residues before the CDR3 end, so the remaining end is supplied by the germline J gene. The germline CDR1 and CDR2 sequences are ENHRY and SYGVKD. Germline trimming cut 5 bases from V and 6 bases from J; bases unmatched to any gene: 6. The CDR3 covers 13 residues.

This clone has a handful of counts. The CDR3 end lies 3 residues beyond the end of the read and is filled in from the germline J gene. Other DNA sequences within the sample encode an identical CDR3. J is TRBJ2-7 and V is TRBV6-2 or TRBV6-3; D possibly corresponds to TRBD2 (5 bases). Trimming cost V 4 bases and J 4 bases, with 8 bases left between them. This CDR3 contains 12 residues. Germline-derived CDR1 and CDR2 are MNHEY and SVGEGT. Incomplete CDR3 DNA: TGTGCCAGCAGTTTCGGACTTTACGAG. Protein: CASSFGLYE. The entire CDR3 is CASSFGLYEQYF.

This clone was picked up a small number of times. The read comes to an end 3 residues before the CDR3 does, leaving the germline J gene to fill in the end. This sequence joins TRBV2 and TRBJ2-7; 9 nucleotides agree with TRBD2. From germline, CDR1 is SNHLY and CDR2 FYNNEI. V lost 1 base, J lost 4 bases, and 5 bases stayed unmatched. This CDR3 has 15 residues. The CDR3 DNA, read in part, is TGTGCCAGCAGTGAAGGGCTAGCGGGACGGTACGAG. It specifies CASSEGLAGRYE. The whole CDR3 reads CASSEGLAGRYEQYF.

This clone was seen a handful of times. This chain's CDR3 is CASSPGGGVGYGYTF. CDR3 DNA, as far as it was read: TGTGCCAGCTCACCAGGAGGGGGAGTTGGCTATGGC. The chain recombines TRBV18 with TRBJ1-2, with TRBD1 as a possible D gene (6 bases). Sequencing ends 3 residues short of the CDR3 end; the germline J gene provides the rest. Trimming stripped 2 bases from V and 4 bases from J, with 14 bases between. The CDR3 is 15 amino acids. In germline, CDR1 is KGHSH, CDR2 LQKENI.

This clone was seen more than once but under ten times. The CDR3 end lies 3 residues beyond the end of the read and is filled in from the germline J gene. The chain joins TRBV10-2 to TRBJ2-1; the match to TRBD2 covers 10 bases. Germline V gene sequence: CDR1 WSHSY, CDR2 SAAADI. The V and J ends lost 9 bases and 4 bases, in that order; junction bases with no gene match: 3. The CDR3 has 13 residues. The sequenced part of the CDR3 DNA is TGCGCCAGTGTAGCGGGAGGTTACAATGAG. The encoded protein is CASVAGGYNE. The entire CDR3 protein is CASVAGGYNEQFF.

This clone was counted many times. The read gets to within 3 residues of the CDR3 end, and the germline J gene fills in the rest. The J gene is TRBJ2-7, the V gene TRBV19, with 7 bases that match TRBD1. The CDR3 has 16 residues. Germline lookup yields CDR1 LNHDA and CDR2 SQIVND (reference sequence). The junction had 13 bases not matched to a gene; V was cut back by 5 bases and J by 3 bases. CDR3 region: CASSPRPFGTVYEQYF. CDR3 bases read: TGTGCCAGTAGTCCAAGACCGTTTGGGACAGTCTACGAG.